This T cell receptor beta chain is from a study of blood T cell repertoires in COVID-19. Study context: PBMCs, B-cell-depleted T cells, or T cells were the source of the cDNA or gDNA that made up the material.

Original data processing: Counts of nucleated cells, estimated from reference gene primer amplification, were obtained. Data came from immunoSEQ multiplex PCR; TCRdb stores just in-frame clones and leaves some out. V and J calls and clone size are given by that table; D and trimming were obtained from the DNA. The repertoire has 140,000 to 150,000 clones, approximately 91% of them found once; the top ten carry approximately 2.4%. Material for sequencing was peripheral blood. The receptor was derived from a human donor in a cohort sampled during active COVID-19.

In nucleotides, the CDR3 is TGTGCCAGCAGCTTGTTAGCGAGGAACACCGGGGAGCTGTTTTTT. It is translated as CASSLLARNTGELFF. This sequence joins TRBV11-2 and TRBJ2-2, with D possibly being TRBD2 (5 bases). The germline V and J ends were trimmed by 3 bases and 1 base, with 9 bases remaining between them. The CDR3 covers 15 residues. Per germline, CDR1 SGHAT and CDR2 FQNNGV.